Each of the 6 T cell receptor beta chains below was sequenced from the same sample in a study of T cell responses to AZD1222 COVID-19 vaccine. Here immunoSEQ multiplex PCR was the method, and the copy in TCRdb shows in-frame clones only, minus some. The sample includes approximately 190,000 clones, over 70% seen only once; the top ten take about 2.5%. The starting material was peripheral blood, obtained on day 0 of MenACWY control vaccination. The receptors shown here come from an adult in good health.

The chain is built from TRBV7-8 and TRBJ1-2, with D perhaps TRBD1 (6 bases). The CDR3 loop spans 13 amino acids. V was pared by 1 base and J by 8 bases, with 11 bases between. Looked up from germline, CDR1 is SGHVS and CDR2 is FQNEAQ. The CDR3 sequence is CASSLEGGHGYTF. The CDR3 nucleotides are TGTGCCAGCAGCTTAGAGGGGGGGCACGGCTACACCTTC.

J is TRBJ2-2 and V is TRBV27; TRBD2 matches 8 bases. CDR1 and CDR2 (germline): MNHEY, SMNVEV (reference sequence). V shed 5 bases and J 2 bases; nucleotides not matched to a gene: 4. The CDR3 is 15 amino acids. The CDR3 protein is CASSIGLANTGELFF. The CDR3 DNA is TGTGCCAGCAGTATCGGACTAGCAAACACCGGGGAGCTGTTTTTT.

This clone occurred a few times. The J gene is TRBJ1-2, the V gene TRBV7-9; D uncertain. The CDR3 has 13 amino acids. Trimming left V 5 bases short and J 5 bases short, with 12 bases between. CDR1 is SEHNR, CDR2 FQNEAQ, per germline (reference sequence). This CDR3 reads CASSLLSGYGYTF. The CDR3 DNA follows: TGTGCCAGCAGCCTCCTCAGCGGGTATGGCTACACCTTC.

This chain uses TRBV19 with TRBJ1-2; 7 bases line up with TRBD1. Germline trimming cut 5 bases from V and 3 bases from J; bases unmatched to any gene: 3. CDR1 LNHDA and CDR2 SQIVND come from the germline V gene (reference sequence). This CDR3 has 13 residues. The CDR3 loop reads CASSSGQYYGYTF. In DNA, the CDR3 is TGTGCCAGTAGTTCGGGACAGTACTATGGCTACACCTTC.

The chain employs TRBV2 and TRBJ2-3; TRBD2 matches at 15 bases. The CDR3 length is 18 residues. Germline CDR1 and CDR2: SNHLY and FYNNEI. V was pared by 6 bases and J by 3 bases, with 10 bases of the junction left unmatched. The CDR3 bases are TGTGCCAGCAGCCTGAGGGGACTAGCGGGGGGAAGTACAGATACGCAGTATTTT. Translation gives CASSLRGLAGGSTDTQYF.

The V and J genes are TRBV10-1 and TRBJ1-1, with D hard to call. CDR3 length equals 12 residues. Trimming cost V 6 bases and J 11 bases, with 16 bases left between them. Germline V gene lookup returns CDR1 WNHNN and CDR2 SYGVQD (reference sequence). The CDR3 coding sequence is TGCGCCAGCAGGGGGTCCCCCGAGGTTGCTTTCTTT. It encodes CASRGSPEVAFF.